Listed below are T cell receptor beta chains from one sample, sequenced in a study of PD-1 blockade in classical Hodgkin lymphoma. Some clones are missing from TCRdb's copy, which holds only in-frame ones; the method was immunoSEQ multiplex PCR. The sample lists approximately 110,000 clones, approximately 89% occurring once. Sequencing was performed on peripheral blood mononuclear cells (PBMCs), taken before the fourth cycle of nivolumab. The receptors derive from a human donor with classical Hodgkin lymphoma. The CDR3 runs from the conserved cysteine through the conserved F or W. The D gene is left open where the match is weak. Part of the rows lack a size; the others show once, few, many or a class for expanded clones.

TRBJ2-2	-	once	TRBV6-6	13	TGTGCCACCAAGACAGGGAACACCGGGGAGCTGTTTTTT	CATKTGNTGELFF
TRBJ1-2	-	-	TRBV7-2	16	TGTGCCAGCAGCTTACAATCAGGGACGACAGGCTATGGCTACACCTTC	CASSLQSGTTGYGYTF
TRBJ2-4	TRBD2	once	TRBV5-4	17	TGTGCCAGCAGCTTGCCCACGCAAGCGGGGACCAAAAACATTCAGTACTTC	CASSLPTQAGTKNIQYF
TRBJ2-7	TRBD2	-	TRBV5-6	14	TGTGCCAGCAGAACTAGCGGGAGAAAATTCGAGCAGTACTTC	CASRTSGRKFEQYF
TRBJ2-4	-	-	TRBV19	14	TGTGCCAGTAGTTTTAGGGGGAACAAAAACATTCAGTACTTC	CASSFRGNKNIQYF
TRBJ1-1	TRBD1	-	TRBV6-1	16	TGTGCCAGCAGTGAAGCACGGACAGGCTTGAACACTGAAGCTTTCTTT	CASSEARTGLNTEAFF
TRBJ1-2	TRBD1	-	TRBV5-8	15	TGTGCCAGCAGCCTAGGACAGGGGGCTACCTATGGCTACACCTTC	CASSLGQGATYGYTF
TRBJ2-7	-	-	TRBV5-1	13	TGCGCCAGCAGTCTGGGATCTAGCTACGAGCAGTACTTC	CASSLGSSYEQYF
TRBJ2-5	TRBD2	-	TRBV6-5	14	TGTGCCAGCAGTGTTCTAGCGGGAGGGCAGACCCAGTACTTC	CASSVLAGGQTQYF
TRBJ1-2	TRBD1	few	TRBV6-4	14	TGTGCCAGCAGTGACTCGACAGGGAGCTATGGCTACACCTTC	CASSDSTGSYGYTF
TRBJ1-1	TRBD1	-	TRBV9	14	TGTGCCAGCAGCGGATACAGGGGGATTACTGAAGCTTTCTTT	CASSGYRGITEAFF
TRBJ2-7	TRBD1	-	TRBV27	14	TGTGCCAGCAGTCGCAGGGACAGGGTGGAGGGGCAGTACTTC	CASSRRDRVEGQYF
TRBJ1-1	TRBD1	-	TRBV18	14	TGTGCCAGCTCACAAGACAGGGCGGGCACTGAAGCTTTCTTT	CASSQDRAGTEAFF
TRBJ2-7	-	-	TRBV4-3	14	TGCGCCAGCAGCCAAGATTGGTATAGTGGCGAGCAGTACTTC	CASSQDWYSGEQYF
TRBJ1-5	-	-	TRBV19	14	TGTGCCAGTAGTATCTGGGGAATAAATCAGCCCCAGCATTTT	CASSIWGINQPQHF
TRBJ1-6	-	-	TRBV30	16	TGTGCCTGGAGTGAAACCCGACCTAGGTATAATTCACCCCTCCACTTT	CAWSETRPRYNSPLHF
TRBJ2-2	TRBD2	-	TRBV5-4	18	TGTGCCAGCAGCTTAGAAGTACTAGCGGGAGCGGGCACCGGGGAGCTGTTTTTT	CASSLEVLAGAGTGELFF
TRBJ2-7	-	-	TRBV4-2	15	TGTGCCAGCAGCCAAGGGACAGATTACTACTACGAGCAGTACTTC	CASSQGTDYYYEQYF
TRBJ1-1	-	-	TRBV15	13	TGTGCCACCAGCAGAGAGGGCCAGGGAAAAGCTTTCTTT	CATSREGQGKAFF
TRBJ2-1	TRBD1	-	TRBV4-2	14	TGTGCCAGCTCTGGGACAGGGTCGGACAATGAGCAGTTCTTC	CASSGTGSDNEQFF
TRBJ2-7	-	-	TRBV5-6	14	TGTGCCAGCAGCTGGGGGTTGGGGTCCTACGAGCAGTACTTC	CASSWGLGSYEQYF
TRBJ1-2	-	medium-sized	TRBV6-1	15	TGTGCCAGCAGTGAATGGGTGCAAGTTAACTATGGCTACACCTTC	CASSEWVQVNYGYTF
TRBJ2-2	-	once	TRBV21-1	18	TGTGCCAGCAGCAATGAGGTCCCCCGCAGGATGAACACCGGGGAGCTGTTTTTT	CASSNEVPRRMNTGELFF
TRBJ2-7	TRBD1	-	TRBV4-2	23	TGTGCCAGCAGCCACGTAACCTTTAGAACCGGGACAGGGGTAATAATTCCCTCCTACGAGCAGTACTTC	CASSHVTFRTGTGVIIPSYEQYF
TRBJ2-7	-	-	TRBV4-1	14	TGCGCCAGCAGCCCTGGAGGAAGCTACTACGAGCAGTACTTC	CASSPGGSYYEQYF
TRBJ2-7	TRBD1	-	TRBV7-9	15	TGTGCCAGCAGCTACACTAGGGACAGAGACTACGAGCAGTACTTC	CASSYTRDRDYEQYF
TRBJ1-4	TRBD1	-	TRBV19	16	TGTGCCAGTAGTATGGGGGCAGGGACAGCTAATGAAAAACTGTTTTTT	CASSMGAGTANEKLFF
TRBJ2-5	TRBD2	-	TRBV2	16	TGTGCCAGCGCGGGGGAACTAGCGGGAGGACAAGAGACCCAGTACTTC	CASAGELAGGQETQYF
TRBJ1-2	-	-	TRBV29-1	14	TGCAGCGTTGAAGATCTCGCCGCTAACTATGGCTACACCTTC	CSVEDLAANYGYTF
TRBJ1-5	-	-	TRBV27	17	TGTGCCAGCAGTCCATACCCCCCCCGCTATAGCAATCAGCCCCAGCATTTT	CASSPYPPRYSNQPQHF
TRBJ1-1	-	-	TRBV6-5	15	TGTGCCAGCAGCCAATACCCAGACATCAACACTGAAGCTTTCTTT	CASSQYPDINTEAFF
TRBJ2-5	-	-	TRBV27	14	TGTGCCAGCAGTTTTGGTGTCGGACAAGAGACCCAGTACTTC	CASSFGVGQETQYF
TRBJ1-5	TRBD1	-	TRBV15	13	TGTGCCACCAGCGACAGGGATAATCAGCCCCAGCATTTT	CATSDRDNQPQHF
TRBJ2-7	-	-	TRBV18	18	TGTGCCAGCTCACCCGGGATTCCCAAATTCCTAGTTTTCTACGAGCAGTACTTC	CASSPGIPKFLVFYEQYF
TRBJ2-3	-	-	TRBV10-3	15	TGTGCCATCAGTGACCCTAACAGAATCACAGATACGCAGTATTTT	CAISDPNRITDTQYF
TRBJ2-7	TRBD2	-	TRBV5-6	13	TGTGCCAGCACCAACCTAGCGGGAGCTGCGCAGTACTTC	CASTNLAGAAQYF
TRBJ2-3	-	-	TRBV5-4	13	TGTGCCAGCAGTGAAGGGTTCACAGATACGCAGTATTTT	CASSEGFTDTQYF
TRBJ1-1	-	-	TRBV6-1	15	TGTGCCAGCAGTCTCTTTCGGCACCCGAACACTGAAGCTTTCTTT	CASSLFRHPNTEAFF
TRBJ1-3	TRBD1	once	TRBV9	15	TGTGCCAGCAGCGACGACAGGGGCTCTGGAAACACCATATATTTT	CASSDDRGSGNTIYF
TRBJ2-7	-	-	TRBV20-1	11	TGCAGTGCTGCAGACAGCTACGAGCAGTACTTC	CSAADSYEQYF
TRBJ2-3	-	once	TRBV7-2	16	TGTGCCAGCAGCTTCGGAAACAGGGTGTCGCTCGGCACGCAGTATTTT	CASSFGNRVSLGTQYF